This T cell receptor beta chain derives from a study of T cells after yellow fever vaccination. Trimming took off 4 bases at V and 6 bases at J, with 17 bases between the two ends. Germline CDR1 and CDR2: SGHRS and YFSETQ. The CDR3 length is 14 residues. Study-wide points: The bulk population could contribute abundant contaminating clonotypes to FACS-sorted repertoires. Reappearance after the booster was observed for most primary-vaccination clones (roughly 96% CD4, over 70% CD8). Though weaker, the secondary response peaked faster, on day 5 versus 15.

A process of 5'RACE template switching, which added a universal primer site and UMIs, was used to make TCR cDNA. From the 5' RACE reads, TCRdb called clonotypes with MiXCR, one entry per CDR3 protein. The sample gives 230,000 or so distinct CDR3 sequences, roughly 4% of which show up once; approximately 18% is in the top ten. Many counts were recorded for this clonotype. Its matching antigen is unknown. The sample was PBMCs, taken 15 days after the yellow fever booster vaccination. J is TRBJ2-7 and V is TRBV5-1; no clear D gene. The TCR originated in a man aged 18 to 29 who received the YFV17D yellow fever vaccine. In DNA, the CDR3 is TGCGCCAGCAGCCTAGGGCAGTTACAAGGCGAGCAGTACTTC. Amino acids: CASSLGQLQGEQYF. Together with reference TRBV5-1 and TRBJ2-7, the CDR3 gives the full variable domain: KAGVTQTPRYLIKTRGQQVTLSCSPISGHRSVSWYQQTPGQGLQFLFEYFSETQRNKGNFPGRFSGRQFSNSRSEMNVSTLELGDSALYLCASSLGQLQGEQYFGPGTRLTVT.